The 26 T cell receptor beta chains presented below share a single source sample, sequenced in a study of blood T cell repertoires in COVID-19 (TCRdb year 2020). Library construction relied on the immunoSEQ multiplex PCR assay. The table comes from immuneACCESS by way of TCRdb, which keeps in-frame sequences with V and J called. Part of the clones is missing from these tables; in studies checked, under half for an unresolved V gene and the rest for unknown reasons. This sample has fewer than 250,000 clones in its table, and about 83% of those were observed once. The ten biggest clones cover roughly 6.2% of the sample. Sequencing was carried out using PBMCs or T cells enriched from blood (not recorded which). The receptor set was obtained from a woman between 40 and 50 years old who had recovered from COVID-19.

The genes are TRBV7-8 and TRBJ2-3, with TRBD2 identical over 7 bases. The J segment lost 2 bases and the V segment lost 3 bases, leaving 5 bases of the junction unmatched. CDR1 is SGHVS, CDR2 FQNEAQ, per germline. The CDR3 loop spans 15 amino acids. This CDR3 reads CASSFLRGYTDTQYF. As DNA, the CDR3 is TGTGCCAGCAGCTTTCTGCGGGGGTACACAGATACGCAGTATTTT.

The genes are TRBV7-8 and TRBJ2-3, with D maybe TRBD1 (6 bases). CDR1 SGHVS and CDR2 FQNEAQ come from the germline V gene. The CDR3 is 16 amino acids. Trimming stripped 1 base from V and 6 bases from J, with 17 bases between. This chain's CDR3 is CASSLVGRQVPDTQYF. CDR3 bases: TGTGCCAGCAGCTTAGTAGGGCGACAGGTCCCGGATACGCAGTATTTT.

The rearrangement joins TRBV15 to TRBJ2-7; perhaps TRBD1 as D (6 bases). This CDR3 has 15 amino acids. The germline CDR1 and CDR2 sequences are LNHNV and YYDKDF (reference sequence). Trimming removed 4 bases from V and 7 bases from J, with 20 bases in between. The CDR3 DNA follows: TGTGCCACCAGCAAGGGGGACGGTTTGCTAGGGGAGCAGTACTTC. Translation: CATSKGDGLLGEQYF.

This chain connects TRBV3-1 (or the pseudogene TRBV3-2) to TRBJ1-2; 7 nucleotides agree with TRBD1. There are 15 residues in the CDR3. With V trimmed by 6 bases and J by 0 bases, 7 bases remained unmatched. Germline V gene lookup returns CDR1 LGHDT and CDR2 YNNKEL (reference sequence). This CDR3 reads CASSIRDRSNYGYTF. In DNA form, the CDR3 reads TGTGCCAGCAGTATCAGGGACAGATCTAACTATGGCTACACCTTC.

This clone was found once. The chain has TRBV7-9 and TRBJ1-2; 7 bases align to TRBD1. Trimming cost V 3 bases and J 4 bases; bases outside gene matches: 5. The CDR3 is 14 amino acids. Germline CDR1 and CDR2: SEHNR and FQNEAQ (reference sequence). The CDR3 nucleotides are TGTGCCAGCAGCTTCCGGACAGGACTCTATGGCTACACCTTC. Translating it yields CASSFRTGLYGYTF.

This chain joins TRBV2 and TRBJ1-5, with a tentative D call TRBD1 (6 bases). The germline CDR1 and CDR2 sequences are SNHLY and FYNNEI. Trimming pared 1 base from V and 4 bases from J, leaving 11 bases between. There are 15 residues in the CDR3. The CDR3 DNA is TGTGCCAGCAGTGAAGGGGGGCAGCCAAATCAGCCCCAGCATTTT. Residues: CASSEGGQPNQPQHF.

In its sample, this clone was seen many times. V gene TRBV9 combines with J gene TRBJ1-3; 8 bases are shared with TRBD1. Unmatched junction bases numbered 0, after V lost 3 bases and J lost 7 bases. Germline assignment: CDR1 SGDLS and CDR2 YYNGEE. CDR3 length equals 12 residues. The CDR3 bases are TGTGCCAGCAGCGGACAGGGGAACACCATATATTTT. Encoded protein: CASSGQGNTIYF.

J is TRBJ1-1 and V is TRBV5-1; D is possibly TRBD1 (6 bases). The CDR3 sequence is 16 residues long. The ends were cut back, 0 bases at V and 0 bases at J, with 12 bases in the middle. Germline assignment: CDR1 SGHRS and CDR2 YFSETQ. The CDR3 region has the DNA TGCGCCAGCAGCTTGGCAGGGGAAAGAATGAACACTGAAGCTTTCTTT. Amino acid sequence: CASSLAGERMNTEAFF.

This chain uses TRBV21-1 with TRBJ1-1; TRBD1 was called by the table and not checked on the DNA. TRBV21-1 is a pseudogene locus. This CDR3 is 16 amino acids long. The CDR3 DNA reads as TGTGCCAGCAGCAAAGTCGCCGCAGGGGGGAACACTGAAGCTTTCTTT. It codes for CASSKVAAGGNTEAFF.

The chain joins TRBV7-2 to TRBJ1-2; TRBD1 might be the D (6 bases). Trimming took off 5 bases at V and 3 bases at J, with 13 bases between the two ends. The CDR3 spans 14 residues. CDR1 and CDR2 from the germline V gene are SGHTA and FQGNSA. The CDR3 DNA reads TGTGCCAGCAGCCCAGTCAGGGGAGACTATGGCTACACCTTC. Its protein product is CASSPVRGDYGYTF.

This chain links TRBV5-6 with TRBJ2-7; TRBD2 matches at 15 bases. This CDR3 region has 17 residues. The germline gives CDR1 SGHDT, CDR2 YYEEEE. V shed 4 bases, J shed 3 bases, and the junction held 8 bases outside the gene matches. The CDR3 coding sequence is TGTGCCAGCAGCCTAGGACTAGCGGGAGGGCCGCGCTACGAGCAGTACGTC. This gives the protein CASSLGLAGGPRYEQYV.

This clone was found once. The chain combines TRBV5-6 with TRBJ1-2, with 11 bases identical to TRBD1. The CDR3 runs to 16 residues. Germline CDR1 and CDR2: SGHDT and YYEEEE. Losses at the gene ends were 4 bases for V and 2 bases for J; bases not matched to a gene: 7. CDR3 protein: CASSVGQGGLNYGYTF. CDR3 nucleotides: TGTGCCAGCAGCGTGGGACAGGGGGGGTTAAACTATGGCTACACCTTC.

This rearrangement joins TRBV28 to TRBJ1-2, with D perhaps TRBD1 (5 bases). Trimming pared 7 bases from V and 3 bases from J, leaving 12 bases between. Germline CDR1 and CDR2: MDHEN and SYDVKM. CDR3 length: 13 residues. CDR3 sequence (DNA): TGTGCCAGCACCGCCAGGGATGACTATGGCTACACCTTC. Its protein product is CASTARDDYGYTF.

J is TRBJ2-1 and V is TRBV5-4, with 12 nucleotides matching TRBD2. The CDR3 runs to 15 residues. Germline V gene data show CDR1 as SGHNT and CDR2 as YYREEE (reference sequence). V trimming: 0 bases; J trimming: 7 bases; junction bases outside the gene matches: 2. CDR3 region: CASSLEGLAGNEQFF. As DNA, the CDR3 is TGTGCCAGCAGCTTGGAAGGACTAGCGGGAAATGAGCAGTTCTTC.

For this clone: Within the sample, other DNA sequences also encode this same CDR3. The V call is TRBV7-3, the J call TRBJ2-6, with 7 bases fitting TRBD2. The CDR3 is 16 amino acids. The germline V gene encodes CDR1 SGHTA and CDR2 FQGTGA. V dropped 5 bases and J dropped 2; count of bases not matched to a gene: 6. The CDR3 region has the DNA TGTGCCAGCAGCCTATCGGCGGGGGCTGGGGCCAACGTCCTGACTTTC. Protein sequence: CASSLSAGAGANVLTF.

V is TRBV24-1 and J is TRBJ1-1; D perhaps matches TRBD1 (5 bases). Germline V gene lookup returns CDR1 KGHDR and CDR2 SFDVKD. This CDR3 is built from 13 residues. V gave up 12 bases and J gave up 3 bases, with 16 bases separating them. The CDR3 DNA reads as TGTGCCTCTAGGGGAGGCTCGCACACTGAAGCTTTCTTT. Its protein product is CASRGGSHTEAFF.

The chain couples TRBV10-3 to TRBJ2-7; TRBD1 matches 8 bases. The CDR3 totals 15 residues. V lost 10 bases, J lost 2 bases, and 13 bases stayed unmatched. Germline CDR1 and CDR2: ENHRY and SYGVKD. The CDR3 reads CATRRATGDPYEQYV. The DNA of the CDR3 is TGTGCCACCAGAAGGGCGACAGGGGACCCCTACGAGCAGTACGTC.

The chain carries TRBV6-2 or TRBV6-3 and TRBJ2-7; 9 bases are shared with TRBD2. This CDR3 has 13 amino acids. Looked up from germline, CDR1 is MNHEY and CDR2 is SVGEGT. With V trimmed by 5 bases and J by 8 bases, 7 bases remained unmatched. The CDR3, as DNA: TGTGCCAGCAGTGGGGGACTAGCCTCCCAGCAGTACTTC. This codes for CASSGGLASQQYF.

The J gene is TRBJ2-2, the V gene TRBV6-2 or TRBV6-3, with unresolved D. CDR1 is MNHEY and CDR2 is SVGEGT in the germline V gene. V gave up 6 bases and J gave up 1 base, with 9 bases separating them. CDR3 size: 14 residues. Here the CDR3 DNA reads TGTGCCAGCAGCGACAACCGGAACACCGGGGAGCTGTTTTTT. Translation gives CASSDNRNTGELFF.

This chain joins TRBV3-1 (or the pseudogene TRBV3-2) and TRBJ2-1, with a tentative D call TRBD2 (7 bases). Germline-derived CDR1 and CDR2 are LGHDT and YNNKEL (reference sequence). The CDR3 has 16 amino acids. V was trimmed by 1 base and J by 6 bases, leaving 16 bases between them. CDR3 sequence: CASSQGIRGAGNEQFF. Written as DNA, the CDR3 is TGTGCCAGCAGCCAAGGAATTCGGGGGGCGGGCAATGAGCAGTTCTTC.

The V call is TRBV4-2, the J call TRBJ2-5; TRBD2 might be the D (5 bases). Trimming took off 3 bases at V and 3 bases at J, with 11 bases between the two ends. The CDR3 totals 14 residues. Germline V gene sequence: CDR1 LGHNA, CDR2 YNFKEQ. DNA of the CDR3: TGTGCCAGCAGCCAGTTCCAGCGGAAAGAGACCCAGTACTTC. It encodes CASSQFQRKETQYF.

This chain connects TRBV5-8 to TRBJ1-1, with 7 bases identical to TRBD1. V shed 1 base, J shed 4 bases, and the junction held 7 bases outside the gene matches. This CDR3 region has 15 residues. CDR1 is SGHTS, CDR2 YDEGEE, per germline. The CDR3 DNA sequence: TGTGCCAGCAGCTTGCGTTCGTCAGGGGGCACTGAAGCTTTCTTT. This translates into CASSLRSSGGTEAFF.

The CDR3 DNA is TGTGCCAGCAGCCCGGGACTTTGGCCTGAAGCTTTCTTT. Amino acids: CASSPGLWPEAFF. The rearrangement uses TRBV12-3 or TRBV12-4 and TRBJ1-1, with a weak D call TRBD1 (5 bases). Trimming took 6 bases from V and 6 from J, leaving 14 bases between them. The CDR3 has 13 amino acids.

This CDR3 reads CASSLQGLDEQFF. CDR3 sequence (DNA): TGCGCCAGCAGCTTGCAGGGGCTGGATGAGCAGTTCTTC. The rearrangement joins TRBV5-1 to TRBJ2-1, with D possibly TRBD1 on 6 matching bases. V lost 1 base and J 8 bases, leaving 10 bases between the germline ends. This CDR3 is 13 amino acids long. CDR1 and CDR2 from the germline V gene are SGHRS and YFSETQ.

The table lists this clone with a count of one. The rearrangement uses TRBV5-1 and TRBJ2-1; D is perhaps TRBD2 (5 bases). Trimming shortened V by 0 bases and J by 9 bases, and 7 bases separated the two germline ends. The CDR3 has 12 amino acids. Germline lookup yields CDR1 SGHRS and CDR2 YFSETQ. CDR3 amino acids: CASSLGTGEQFF. The DNA for the CDR3 is TGCGCCAGCAGCTTGGGGACTGGTGAGCAGTTCTTC.

The J gene is TRBJ1-5, the V gene TRBV2; D may be TRBD1 (6 bases). The germline V and J ends were trimmed by 5 bases and 5 bases, with 10 bases remaining between them. Germline-derived CDR1 and CDR2 are SNHLY and FYNNEI. The CDR3 runs to 13 residues. The CDR3 is CASSMDSYQPQHF. For the CDR3, the DNA is TGTGCCAGCAGTATGGACAGTTATCAGCCCCAGCATTTT.